The 23 T cell receptor beta chains reported below all come from one sample, sequenced in a study of OX40 agonist ivuxolimab in advanced cancers. Data came from immunoSEQ multiplex PCR; TCRdb stores just in-frame clones and leaves some out. The sample lists about 50,000 clones; approximately 86% were seen once. Sequenced material: CD4+ or CD8+ T cells sorted from blood, taken in a trial of the OX40 agonist ivuxolimab. These receptors were collected from an adult with an advanced solid tumor such as melanoma, head and neck, liver or kidney cancer.

In the case of this clone: Sequence at one end of the junction differs from germline and may be a read error. The CDR3 sequence: CASSLGPTF. In nucleotides, the CDR3 is TGCGCCAGCAGCTTGGGCCCGACCTTT. The chain employs TRBV5-1 and TRBJ2-3; D unclear. Germline CDR1 SGHRS, CDR2 YFSETQ. The CDR3 is 9 amino acids. The variable domain in full, completed from reference TRBV5-1 and TRBJ2-3, reads KAGVTQTPRYLIKTRGQQVTLSCSPISGHRSVSWYQQTPGQGLQFLFEYFSETQRNKGNFPGRFSGRQFSNSRSEMNVSTLELGDSALYLCASSLGPTFGPGTRLTVL.

The V gene is TRBV14, the J gene TRBJ1-2; 8 bases align to TRBD1. J was trimmed by 7 bases and V by 4 bases; bases with no gene match: 11. Germline CDR1 is SGHDN and CDR2 is FVKESK. This CDR3 has 15 amino acids. This CDR3 reads CASSLGTGLTFGYTF. In DNA, the CDR3 is TGTGCCAGCAGCCTCGGGACAGGATTGACCTTTGGCTACACCTTC.

This chain uses TRBV2 with TRBJ1-5; 9 nucleotides agree with TRBD1. This CDR3 region has 13 residues. J was trimmed by 5 bases and V by 6 bases; bases with no gene match: 2. The germline V gene encodes CDR1 SNHLY and CDR2 FYNNEI. The CDR3 bases are TGTGCCAGCAGGGACAGGGGCTATCAGCCCCAGCATTTT. Protein product: CASRDRGYQPQHF.

Notes on this clone: A read error may account for a junction end that differs from germline. V usage is TRBV7-7 and J usage is TRBJ2-1; 14 bases align to TRBD2. Germline loops: CDR1 SSHAT, CDR2 FNYEAQ (reference sequence). This CDR3 is built from 18 residues. Here the CDR3 reads CASSISRAGTSGSSEQFF. The CDR3, as DNA: TGTGCTAGCAGCATTAGCCGAGCCGGGACTAGCGGGAGCAGTGAGCAGTTCTTC. Full variable domain (remainder filled in from reference TRBV7-7 and TRBJ2-1): GAGVSQSPRYKVTKRGQDVTLRCDPISSHATLYWYQQALGQGPEFLTYFNYEAQPDKSGLPSDRFSAERPEGSISTLTIQRTEQRDSAMYRCASSISRAGTSGSSEQFFGPGTRLTVL.

The chain uses TRBV19 and TRBJ2-3, with 7 nucleotides matching TRBD1. Germline V CDR1 and CDR2: LNHDA, SQIVND (reference sequence). J gave up 5 bases and V 1 base, and 9 bases lay outside the gene matches. The CDR3 is 16 amino acids. The CDR3 DNA is TGTGCCAGTAGTATAGCGGTTGGGACAGCAGGAGATACGCAGTATTTT. Its translation is CASSIAVGTAGDTQYF.

This chain links TRBV4-1 with TRBJ2-1, with D possibly called TRBD1 or TRBD2 (5 bases each). This CDR3 has 16 residues. Per the germline V gene, CDR1 is MGHRA and CDR2 is YSYEKL. The V and J ends lost 5 bases and 7 bases respectively, with 21 bases between them. CDR3 amino acids: CASSYLRDDQWNEQFF. CDR3 sequence (DNA): TGCGCCAGCAGCTACCTCCGGGACGACCAGTGGAATGAGCAGTTCTTC.

This chain links TRBV27 with TRBJ2-1; TRBD2 agrees at 8 bases. V lost 5 bases to trimming and J lost 7 bases; unmatched junction nucleotides: 13. Germline loops: CDR1 MNHEY, CDR2 SMNVEV (reference sequence). This CDR3 has 16 amino acids. CDR3 nucleotides: TGTGCCAGCAGTGCCCAGCGGGAGCCTTCCTGGAATGAGCAGTTCTTC. It is translated as CASSAQREPSWNEQFF.

The chain couples TRBV5-6 to TRBJ2-7, with no clear D. CDR3 size: 15 residues. V was pared by 2 bases and J by 3 bases, with 15 bases between. Germline-derived CDR1 and CDR2 are SGHDT and YYEEEE. In DNA, the CDR3 is TGTGCCAGCAGCTTCGTTTGGTCCCAAGGCTACGAGCAGTACTTC. Protein sequence: CASSFVWSQGYEQYF. Filled out from reference TRBV5-6 and TRBJ2-7, the complete variable domain reads DAGVTQSPTHLIKTRGQQVTLRCSPKSGHDTVSWYQQALGQGPQFIFQYYEEEERQRGNFPDRFSGHQFPNYSSELNVNALLLGDSALYLCASSFVWSQGYEQYFGPGTRLTVT.

The chain has TRBV2 and TRBJ1-4; a weak D match, TRBD1 (5 bases). CDR1 is SNHLY and CDR2 is FYNNEI in the germline V gene. The V gene lost 7 bases and the J gene lost 6 bases, with 15 bases spanning the gap. The CDR3 is made up of 14 amino acids. CDR3 nucleotide sequence: TGTGCCAGCATACTTCTCCAGGGACATGAAAAACTGTTTTTT. Residues: CASILLQGHEKLFF.

The chain is built from TRBV30 and TRBJ1-6; D gene unclear. V gave up 3 bases and J gave up 5 bases, with 8 bases separating them. This CDR3 is built from 13 residues. CDR1 is GTSNPN, CDR2 SVGIG, per germline (reference sequence). This CDR3 is CAWRTANNSPLHF. The CDR3 region has the DNA TGTGCCTGGAGAACAGCTAATAATTCACCCCTCCACTTT.

The V and J genes are TRBV19 and TRBJ2-5; D ambiguous. The CDR3 is 13 residues long. Trimming stripped 1 base from V and 9 bases from J, with 12 bases between. Germline CDR1 is LNHDA and CDR2 is SQIVND (reference sequence). CDR3 residues: CASSIGEEMAQYF. The CDR3 nucleotides are TGTGCCAGTAGTATAGGGGAAGAAATGGCCCAGTACTTC.

V gene TRBV6-5 combines with J gene TRBJ2-5; D unresolved. There are 13 residues in the CDR3. Germline lookup yields CDR1 MNHEY and CDR2 SVGAGI. Trimming removed 1 base at V and 2 bases at J, with 5 bases between. The CDR3 is CASSYLGQETQYF. The CDR3 DNA follows: TGTGCCAGCAGTTACTTGGGACAAGAGACCCAGTACTTC.

The chain has TRBV18 and TRBJ2-5; 13 positions match TRBD2. The CDR3 runs 16 residues. The junction had 8 bases not matched to a gene; V was cut back by 4 bases and J by 6 bases. The germline gives CDR1 KGHSH, CDR2 LQKENI. CDR3 DNA sequence: TGTGCCAGCTCACAATGGACTAGCGGGAGTCGACAGACCCAGTACTTC. It specifies CASSQWTSGSRQTQYF.

J is TRBJ1-5 and V is TRBV19; the D gene is possibly TRBD1 (5 bases). Trimming took 7 bases from V and 4 from J, leaving 17 bases between them. The V gene's germline CDR1 is LNHDA and CDR2 SQIVND (reference sequence). The CDR3 extends over 15 amino acids. The CDR3 DNA reads TGTGCCAGTAAAACACAGACAGCATCTAATCAGCCCCAGCATTTT. Encoded protein: CASKTQTASNQPQHF.

The rearrangement links TRBV2 to TRBJ2-2; D remains ambiguous. Germline CDR1 SNHLY, CDR2 FYNNEI. The CDR3 consists of 12 residues. Trimming stripped 7 bases from V and 5 bases from J, with 8 bases between. CDR3 residues: CASTPGTGELFF. CDR3 coding DNA: TGTGCCAGCACCCCAGGAACCGGGGAGCTGTTTTTT.

The chain employs TRBV2 and TRBJ2-7; TRBD2 agrees at 12 bases. The germline gives CDR1 SNHLY, CDR2 FYNNEI. This CDR3 is built from 14 residues. Unmatched junction bases numbered 10, after V lost 5 bases and J lost 11 bases. CDR3 sequence (DNA): TGTGCCAGCAGTATTTTGACTAGCGGGAGAGGAGAGTACTTC. It translates to CASSILTSGRGEYF.

This chain uses TRBV18 with TRBJ2-1; D gene uncertain. This CDR3 spans 15 amino acids. The germline V and J ends were trimmed by 4 bases and 6 bases, with 16 bases remaining between them. Germline V gives CDR1 KGHSH, CDR2 LQKENI. DNA of the CDR3: TGTGCCAGCTCACAGGCTCGGGCGACGGCCAATGAGCAGTTCTTC. It encodes CASSQARATANEQFF.

The chain uses TRBV28 and TRBJ2-3, with 7 bases aligning to TRBD1. The CDR3 extends over 15 amino acids. The germline V gene encodes CDR1 MDHEN and CDR2 SYDVKM. Trimming removed 4 bases from V and 2 bases from J; junction bases left unmatched: 6. The CDR3 DNA reads as TGTGCCAGCAGTTCCCCGGGACAGCTCACAGATACGCAGTATTTT. Translation gives CASSSPGQLTDTQYF.

CDR3: CASSFQTENYGYTF. CDR3 bases: TGTGCCAGCAGCTTCCAGACAGAGAACTATGGCTACACCTTC. The V gene is TRBV7-4, the J gene TRBJ1-2; D is possibly TRBD1 (5 bases). The CDR3 extends over 14 amino acids. The germline V gene encodes CDR1 SGHVT and CDR2 SQSDAQ. V was shortened by 3 bases and J by 2 bases, with 10 bases between the two germline ends.

This chain joins TRBV6-5 and TRBJ2-1; D remains ambiguous. This CDR3 spans 15 amino acids. Trimming cost V 5 bases and J 0 bases, with 11 bases left between them. The germline gives CDR1 MNHEY, CDR2 SVGAGI. The CDR3 loop reads CASSLDESSYNEQFF. The CDR3, as DNA: TGTGCCAGCAGTCTGGACGAGAGCTCCTACAATGAGCAGTTCTTC.

The chain joins TRBV6-5 to TRBJ2-7; possible D gene TRBD2, 6 bases. Trimming left V 0 bases short and J 3 bases short, with 12 bases between. The CDR3 consists of 15 residues. The germline CDR1 and CDR2 sequences are MNHEY and SVGAGI. The CDR3 sequence: CASSYSIGRNYEQYF. The CDR3 nucleotides are TGTGCCAGCAGTTACTCTATAGGGAGGAACTACGAGCAGTACTTC.

The chain employs TRBV7-9 and TRBJ2-7; weak D call: TRBD1 (6 bases). Per germline, CDR1 SEHNR and CDR2 FQNEAQ (reference sequence). The CDR3 spans 13 residues. V was clipped by 2 bases and J by 5 bases, with 10 bases between them. CDR3 loop: CASSLTGPDEQYF. In DNA form, the CDR3 reads TGTGCCAGCAGCTTAACAGGGCCGGACGAGCAGTACTTC.

CDR3 loop: CASSEQVRNTQYF. In DNA, the CDR3 is TGTGCCAGCAGTGAGCAGGTTCGAAATACGCAGTATTTT. The chain has TRBV2 and TRBJ2-3; no definite D call. Germline V gives CDR1 SNHLY, CDR2 FYNNEI. V was shortened by 3 bases and J by 7 bases, with 11 bases between the two germline ends. The CDR3 loop spans 13 amino acids.